The clone carrying this T cell receptor (beta chain) was counted between two and nine times. Its antigen is undetermined. It is unclear where the CDR3 begins or ends on the DNA, so no DNA is shown, and the CDR3 is as TCRdb lists it. Sampled 1 year posttransplant, controls received myeloablative marrow transplants, methotrexate and a calcineurin inhibitor. Sequencing was performed with immunoSEQ multiplex PCR; in TCRdb, only in-frame clones are kept and a portion is missing. The sample lists roughly 20,000 clones, 70% to 90% occurring once. The record originates from a study of T cells after posttransplantation cyclophosphamide. Study-level findings and limits: After PTCy, TRB diversity resembled that of CNI/methotrexate controls. Later blood repertoires were often dominated by clones from the donor CD8+ memory compartment.

The CDR3 is 14 amino acids long, termini counted. Germline V gene lookup returns CDR1 MNHEY and CDR2 SMNVEV (reference sequence). Source: PBMCs, taken approximately 360 days after allogeneic stem cell transplant with calcineurin inhibitor and methotrexate. This clonotype originated in a female patient under 45 who received an allogeneic stem cell transplant from an unrelated donor, was CMV-positive, and had acute and chronic GVHD. Some T cells may be graft donor cells. The rearrangement links TRBV27 to TRBJ1-2. CDR3 residues: CASSSSGSNYGYTF.